This TCR beta chain was obtained from a study of cytomegalovirus exposure and HLA in healthy donors. Whole-study results and caveats: On later analysis, the bulk of CMV-associated TCR beta chains appeared to be HLA-restricted.

Use of 60 Vbeta and 13 Jbeta primers characterized the PCR. Assay: immunoSEQ multiplex PCR; the TCRdb copy retains only in-frame clones and omits some. The table includes 230,000 or so clones, about nine tenths detected once. The CDR3 runs to 15 residues. The germline V gene has CDR1 KGHSH and CDR2 LQKENI. V dropped 3 bases and J dropped 4; count of bases not matched to a gene: 4. Comment on this clone: Its specificity is unknown.

What was sequenced was PBMCs. The TCR originated in a girl aged 2 to 9 in good health and CMV-seronegative. The rearrangement joins TRBV18 to TRBJ1-5, with 9 bases lining up with TRBD1. The CDR3 loop reads CASSPGTGQNQPQHF. In nucleotides, the CDR3 is TGTGCCAGCTCACCCGGGACAGGGCAGAATCAGCCCCAGCATTTT.